This TCR beta chain was sequenced during a study of cytomegalovirus exposure and HLA in healthy donors. PCR amplification relied on 60 Vbeta primers (plus 13 Jbeta primers). Using immunoSEQ multiplex PCR, the repertoire was profiled, and TCRdb retains in-frame clones only, with some absent. The table has about 130,000 clones, under 90% seen once; the top ten hold about 3.7%. At sampling all donors were nominally healthy, likely with unrecorded immune exposures. CDR3 size: 15 residues. V shed 6 bases and J 1 base; nucleotides not matched to a gene: 6. CDR1 is MNHEY and CDR2 is SVGAGI in the germline V gene. A few counts support this clone.

The sequence derives from a woman in her thirties or forties in good health and CMV-seropositive. The sample was PBMCs. The rearrangement uses TRBV6-5 and TRBJ1-3; 7 bases line up with TRBD1. The CDR3 bases are TGTGCCAGCAGCCAGGGACAGACATCTGGAAACACCATATATTTT. This codes for CASSQGQTSGNTIYF.